The present entry profiles one T cell receptor (beta chain) with its context. Germline CDR1 and CDR2: PRHDT and FYEKMQ (reference sequence). The CDR3 extends over 16 amino acids. V was pared by 4 bases and J by 2 bases, with 16 bases between. This sample is part of a study of cytomegalovirus exposure and HLA in healthy donors. PCR used 60 Vbeta primers and 13 Jbeta primers. Only in-frame clones appear in the TCRdb table, and some are missing; sequencing was by immunoSEQ multiplex PCR. The table for this sample gives 38,000 or so clones. Sample: PBMCs. The J gene is TRBJ2-3, the V gene TRBV13, with D possibly matching TRBD1 (6 bases). This TCR came from a man between 25 and 39 years old in good health and CMV-seronegative. The DNA of the CDR3 is TGTGCCAGCAGCTCACTTCATACAGGGATCACAGATACGCAGTATTTT. Translated: CASSSLHTGITDTQYF.